This TCR beta chain was captured in a study of Graves' ophthalmopathy and Graves' hyperthyroidism. This clonotype was seen many times. Amplified TCR beta CDR3 regions were obtained using RNA transcripts as template. The library came from an HTBI-primed first-round RT-PCR and a second-round multiplex PCR. In TCRdb, the multiplex PCR reads were re-called with MiXCR into one record per CDR3 protein. The sample yields hundreds of thousands of distinct CDR3 sequences, roughly 20% seen once. This CDR3 comprises 12 residues. In germline, CDR1 is SGHAT, CDR2 FQNNGV. Trimming stripped 4 bases from V and 4 bases from J, with 7 bases between.

V usage is TRBV11-2 and J usage is TRBJ1-1, with D perhaps matching TRBD1 (5 bases). The sequence derives from a young woman with stable Graves' hyperthyroidism. Some clones in this sample may be carry-over from other donors' samples. The source material was peripheral blood. The CDR3 loop reads CASSSTVTEAFF. The CDR3 DNA sequence: TGTGCCAGCAGCTCGACAGTCACTGAAGCTTTCTTT. The full variable domain, its missing parts supplied by reference TRBV11-2 and TRBJ1-1, is EAGVAQSPRYKIIEKRQSVAFWCNPISGHATLYWYQQILGQGPKLLIQFQNNGVVDDSQLPKDRFSAERLKGVDSTLKIQPAKLEDSAVYLCASSSTVTEAFFGQGTRLTVV.